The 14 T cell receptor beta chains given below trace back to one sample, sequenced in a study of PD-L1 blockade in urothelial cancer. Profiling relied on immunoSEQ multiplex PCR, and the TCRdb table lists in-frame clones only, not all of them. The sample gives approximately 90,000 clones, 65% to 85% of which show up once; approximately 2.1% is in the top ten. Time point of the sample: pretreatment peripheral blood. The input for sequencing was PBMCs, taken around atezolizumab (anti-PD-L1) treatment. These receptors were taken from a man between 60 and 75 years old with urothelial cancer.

The CDR3 bases are TGCGCCAGCAGCTTGAGGAACGGGGGGGGCACAGATACGCAGTATTTT. It specifies CASSLRNGGGTDTQYF. The rearrangement uses TRBV5-1 and TRBJ2-3, with TRBD2 matching 8 bases. Per germline, CDR1 SGHRS and CDR2 YFSETQ. V gave up 1 base and J gave up 1 base; unmatched junction bases: 5. CDR3 length equals 16 residues.

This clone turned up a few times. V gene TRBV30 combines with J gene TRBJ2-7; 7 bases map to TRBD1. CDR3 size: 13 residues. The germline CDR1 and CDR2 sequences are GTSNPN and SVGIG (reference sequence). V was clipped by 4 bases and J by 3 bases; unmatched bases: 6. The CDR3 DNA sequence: TGTGCCTGGACCCGGGACAGTAACTACGAGCAGTACTTC. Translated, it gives CAWTRDSNYEQYF.

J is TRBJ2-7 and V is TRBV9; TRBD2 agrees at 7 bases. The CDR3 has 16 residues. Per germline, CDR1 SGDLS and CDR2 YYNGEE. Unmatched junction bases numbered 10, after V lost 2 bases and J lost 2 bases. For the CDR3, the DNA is TGTGCCAGCAGCGTTGCGGGGGTTCTGAGGACCTACGAGCAGTACTTC. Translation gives CASSVAGVLRTYEQYF. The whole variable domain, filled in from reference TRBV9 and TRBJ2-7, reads DSGVTQTPKHLITATGQRVTLRCSPRSGDLSVYWYQQSLDQGLQFLIQYYNGEERAKGNILERFSAQQFPDLHSELNLSSLELGDSALYFCASSVAGVLRTYEQYFGPGTRLTVT.

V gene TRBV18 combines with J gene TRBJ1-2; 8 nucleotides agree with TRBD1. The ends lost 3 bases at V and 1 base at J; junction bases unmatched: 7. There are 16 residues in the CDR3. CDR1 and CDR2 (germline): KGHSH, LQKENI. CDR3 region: CASSPGQGQVNYGYTF. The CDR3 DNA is TGTGCCAGCTCACCCGGACAGGGCCAGGTTAACTATGGCTACACCTTC. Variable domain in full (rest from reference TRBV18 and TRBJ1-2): NAGVMQNPRHLVRRRGQEARLRCSPMKGHSHVYWYRQLPEEGLKFMVYLQKENIIDESGMPKERFSAEFPKEGPSILRIQQVVRGDSAAYFCASSPGQGQVNYGYTFGSGTRLTVV.

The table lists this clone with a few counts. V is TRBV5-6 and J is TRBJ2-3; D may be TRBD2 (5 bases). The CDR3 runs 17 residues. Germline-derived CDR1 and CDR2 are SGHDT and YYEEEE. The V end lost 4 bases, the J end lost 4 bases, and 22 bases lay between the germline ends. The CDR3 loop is CASSPPNPEGHPDTQYF. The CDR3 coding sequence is TGTGCCAGCAGCCCACCTAACCCCGAGGGCCATCCAGATACGCAGTATTTT.

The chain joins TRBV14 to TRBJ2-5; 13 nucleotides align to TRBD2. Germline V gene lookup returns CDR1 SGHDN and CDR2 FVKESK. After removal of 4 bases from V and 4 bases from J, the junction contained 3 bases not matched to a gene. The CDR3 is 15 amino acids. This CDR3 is CASSPRTSGGETQYF. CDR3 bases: TGTGCCAGCAGCCCCCGGACTAGCGGGGGAGAGACCCAGTACTTC.

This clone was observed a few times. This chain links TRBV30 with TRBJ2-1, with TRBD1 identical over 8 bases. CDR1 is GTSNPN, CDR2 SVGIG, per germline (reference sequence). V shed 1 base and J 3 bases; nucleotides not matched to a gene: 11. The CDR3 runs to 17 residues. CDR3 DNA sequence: TGTGCCTGGAGTGCCGCCCTCGGGACAGGATTCTACAATGAGCAGTTCTTC. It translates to CAWSAALGTGFYNEQFF.

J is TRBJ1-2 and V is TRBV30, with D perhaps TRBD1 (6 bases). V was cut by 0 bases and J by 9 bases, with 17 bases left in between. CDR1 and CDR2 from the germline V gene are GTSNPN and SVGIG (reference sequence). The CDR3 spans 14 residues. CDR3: CAWSVEGGALSYTF. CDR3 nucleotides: TGTGCCTGGAGTGTAGAAGGGGGGGCGTTGAGCTACACCTTC.

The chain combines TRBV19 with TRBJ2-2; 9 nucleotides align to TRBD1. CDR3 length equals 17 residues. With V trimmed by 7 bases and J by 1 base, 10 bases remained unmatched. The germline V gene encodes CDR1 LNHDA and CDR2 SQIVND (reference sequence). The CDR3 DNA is TGTGCCAGTAACCCGGGACAGGGAAAGTGGAACACCGGGGAGCTGTTTTTT. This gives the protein CASNPGQGKWNTGELFF. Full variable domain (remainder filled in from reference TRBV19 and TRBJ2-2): DGGITQSPKYLFRKEGQNVTLSCEQNLNHDAMYWYRQDPGQGLRLIYYSQIVNDFQKGDIAEGYSVSREKKESFPLTVTSAQKNPTAFYLCASNPGQGKWNTGELFFGEGSRLTVL.

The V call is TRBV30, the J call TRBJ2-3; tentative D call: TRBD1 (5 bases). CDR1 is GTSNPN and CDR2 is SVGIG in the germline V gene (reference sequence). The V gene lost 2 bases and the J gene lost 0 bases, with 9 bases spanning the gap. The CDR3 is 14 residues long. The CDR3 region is CAWSKGPSTDTQYF. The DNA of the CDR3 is TGTGCCTGGAGTAAGGGGCCGAGCACAGATACGCAGTATTTT. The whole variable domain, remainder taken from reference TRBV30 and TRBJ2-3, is SQTIHQWPATLVQPVGSPLSLECTVEGTSNPNLYWYRQAAGRGLQLLFYSVGIGQISSEVPQNLSASRPQDRQFILSSKKLLLSDSGFYLCAWSKGPSTDTQYFGPGTRLTVL.

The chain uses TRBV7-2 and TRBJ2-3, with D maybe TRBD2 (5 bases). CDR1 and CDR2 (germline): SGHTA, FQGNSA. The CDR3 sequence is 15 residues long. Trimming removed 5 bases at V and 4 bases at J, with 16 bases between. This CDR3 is CASSGSGTRSDTQYF. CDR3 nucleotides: TGTGCCAGCAGCGGATCCGGTACTAGGTCAGATACGCAGTATTTT.

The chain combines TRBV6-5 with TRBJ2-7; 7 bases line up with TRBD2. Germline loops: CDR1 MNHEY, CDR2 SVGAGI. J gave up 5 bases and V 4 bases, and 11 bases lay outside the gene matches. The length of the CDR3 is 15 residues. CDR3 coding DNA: TGTGCCAGCAGTTTGATGGGCGGGAGCTCAAACGAGCAGTACTTC. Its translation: CASSLMGGSSNEQYF.

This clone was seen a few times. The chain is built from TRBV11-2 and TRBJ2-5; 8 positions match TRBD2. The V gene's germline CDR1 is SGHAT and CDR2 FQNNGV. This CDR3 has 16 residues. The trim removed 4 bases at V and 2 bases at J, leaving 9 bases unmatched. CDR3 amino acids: CASSSHSGTSQETQYF. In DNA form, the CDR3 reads TGTGCCAGCAGCTCCCACTCCGGGACTAGTCAAGAGACCCAGTACTTC.

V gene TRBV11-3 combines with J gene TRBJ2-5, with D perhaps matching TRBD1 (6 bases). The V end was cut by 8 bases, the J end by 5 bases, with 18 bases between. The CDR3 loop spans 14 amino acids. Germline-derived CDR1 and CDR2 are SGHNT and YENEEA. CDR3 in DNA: TGTGCCAGCTCCACAGGGTCTAGGGTGGAGACCCAGTACTTC. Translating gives CASSTGSRVETQYF.